This TCR beta chain stems from a study of graft-versus-host responses after intestinal transplantation. As for the study in general: Anti-thymocyte globulin was used for induction in all recipients, who then took tacrolimus and steroids for 3 to 4 years.

Per germline, CDR1 SEHNR and CDR2 FQNEAQ (reference sequence). This CDR3 contains 15 residues. The junction had 3 bases not matched to a gene; V was cut back by 3 bases and J by 4 bases. Produced via immunoSEQ multiplex PCR; TCRdb's table is partial and in-frame only. The table lists some 13,000 clones, 30% to 40% of them singletons. There were some 200,000 CFSE-labeled responder cells plated together with some 200,000 irradiated, violet-dye-labeled stimulator cells. Regarding the study as a whole: Some GvH clones were seen earlier in gut or blood, suggesting intestinal origin.

This material consisted of alloreactive CD4+ T cells from a mixed lymphocyte reaction culture, taken before intestinal transplant. As for subset: CFSE-low proliferating T cells sorted from roughly six-day pre-transplant mixed lymphocyte reaction (GvH or HvG direction). The chain carries TRBV7-9 and TRBJ2-3; 11 positions match TRBD2. The receptor was derived from a human patient who received an intestinal transplant. The CDR3 region is CASSFTSGGPDTQYF. CDR3 nucleotides: TGTGCCAGCAGCTTTACTAGCGGGGGCCCAGATACGCAGTATTTT. Drawing the rest from reference TRBV7-9 and TRBJ2-3, the complete variable domain is DTGVSQNPRHKITKRGQNVTFRCDPISEHNRLYWYRQTLGQGPEFLTYFQNEAQLEKSRLLSDRFSAERPKGSFSTLEIQRTEQGDSAMYLCASSFTSGGPDTQYFGPGTRLTVL.